This TCR beta chain derives from a study of cytomegalovirus exposure and HLA in healthy donors. Across the study: A subsequent analysis reported that the approximately 120 validation repertoires were produced on the same platform that had also been used for the roughly 670 first-cohort repertoires.

V shed 10 bases and J shed 6 bases, with 12 bases lying between them. CDR1 and CDR2 from the germline V gene are LNHDA and SQIVND (reference sequence). This CDR3 has 12 amino acids. This table comes from immunoSEQ multiplex PCR, and its TCRdb copy is limited to in-frame clones, with some not included. The table shows about 120,000 clones, with approximately 88% occurring only once. The sequencing sample was made of PBMCs. The chain links TRBV19 to TRBJ2-2; D uncertain. The TCR comes from a man aged 18 to 30 in good health and CMV-seronegative. The CDR3 DNA reads TGTGCCACTGCGCGGTATCCCGGGGAGCTGTTTTTT. Translation: CATARYPGELFF.